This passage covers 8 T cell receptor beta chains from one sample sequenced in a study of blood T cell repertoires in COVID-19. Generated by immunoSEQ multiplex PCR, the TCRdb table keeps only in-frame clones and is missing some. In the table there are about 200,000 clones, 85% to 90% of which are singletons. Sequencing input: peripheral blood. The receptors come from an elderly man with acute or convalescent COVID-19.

In DNA form, the CDR3 reads TGTGCCAGCAGTTCAACGGGACTAGCGGGAGTAGCCCAGTACTTC. Its translation: CASSSTGLAGVAQYF. The rearrangement uses TRBV28 and TRBJ2-5; 14 nucleotides match TRBD2. After removal of 4 bases from V and 9 bases from J, the junction contained 7 bases not matched to a gene. The germline V gene has CDR1 MDHEN and CDR2 SYDVKM. This CDR3 has 15 amino acids.

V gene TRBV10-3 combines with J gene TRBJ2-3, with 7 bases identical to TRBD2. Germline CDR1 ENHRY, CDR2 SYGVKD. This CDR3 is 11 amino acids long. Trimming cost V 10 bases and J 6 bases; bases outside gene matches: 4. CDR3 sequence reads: CATQLADTQYF. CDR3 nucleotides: TGTGCCACTCAACTAGCGGATACGCAGTATTTT.

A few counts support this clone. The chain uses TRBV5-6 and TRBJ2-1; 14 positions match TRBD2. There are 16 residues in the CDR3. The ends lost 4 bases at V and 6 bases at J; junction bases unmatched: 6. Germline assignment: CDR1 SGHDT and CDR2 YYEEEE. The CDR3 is CASSPPGLAGANEQFF. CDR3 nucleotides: TGTGCCAGCAGCCCGCCGGGACTAGCGGGAGCCAATGAGCAGTTCTTC.

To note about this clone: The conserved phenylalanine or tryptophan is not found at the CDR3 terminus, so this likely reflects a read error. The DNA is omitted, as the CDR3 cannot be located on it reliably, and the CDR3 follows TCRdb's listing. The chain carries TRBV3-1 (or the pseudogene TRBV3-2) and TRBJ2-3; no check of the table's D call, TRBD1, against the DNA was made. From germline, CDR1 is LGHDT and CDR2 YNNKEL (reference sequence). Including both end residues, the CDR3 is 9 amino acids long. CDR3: CASSQDGPS.

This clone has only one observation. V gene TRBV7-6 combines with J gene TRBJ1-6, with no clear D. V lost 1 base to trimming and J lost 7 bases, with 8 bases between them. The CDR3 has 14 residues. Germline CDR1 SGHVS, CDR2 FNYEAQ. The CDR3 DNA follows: TGTGCCAGCAGCTTAGACAGCCTCAATTCACCCCTCCACTTT. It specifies CASSLDSLNSPLHF.

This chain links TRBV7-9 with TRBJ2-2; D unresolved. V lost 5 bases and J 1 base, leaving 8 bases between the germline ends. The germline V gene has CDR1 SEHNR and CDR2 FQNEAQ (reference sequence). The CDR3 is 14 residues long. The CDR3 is CASSGRVNTGELFF. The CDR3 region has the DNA TGTGCCAGCAGCGGCCGGGTGAACACCGGGGAGCTGTTTTTT.

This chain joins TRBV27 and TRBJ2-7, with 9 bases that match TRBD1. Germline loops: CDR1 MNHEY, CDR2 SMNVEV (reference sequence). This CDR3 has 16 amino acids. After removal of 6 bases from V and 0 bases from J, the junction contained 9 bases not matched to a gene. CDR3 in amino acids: CASRGQGTLSSYEQYF. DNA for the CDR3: TGTGCCAGCAGAGGACAGGGGACGCTCAGCTCCTACGAGCAGTACTTC.

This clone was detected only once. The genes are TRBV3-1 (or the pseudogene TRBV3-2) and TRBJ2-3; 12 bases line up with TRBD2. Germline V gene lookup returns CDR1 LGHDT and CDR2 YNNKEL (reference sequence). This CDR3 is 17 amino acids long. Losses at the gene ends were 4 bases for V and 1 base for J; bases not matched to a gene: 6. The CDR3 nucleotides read TGTGCCAGCAGCCGCCGACTAGCGGGAGCCGGCACAGATACGCAGTATTTT. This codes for CASSRRLAGAGTDTQYF.